This T cell receptor (beta chain) was found in a study of blood T cells in healthy people across ages. The study's findings and limits: Measured against age, TCR beta diversity per million T cells decreased in a roughly linear manner. Correlation between TCR beta diversity and naive T cell percentage was strong.

Remarks on this clonotype: Its specificity is unknown.

With 2 bases clipped from V and 1 base from J, the junction kept 11 bases outside the gene matches. CDR3 length: 18 residues. The germline V gene encodes CDR1 SNHLY and CDR2 FYNNEI. Together with a sample-barcoded 5' primer, a J-beta primer mix was included in a second PCR lasting about 7 to 11 cycles. Every cDNA molecule bore a tag from a template-switch adaptor containing 12 random nucleotides. TCRdb called the 5' RACE reads again in MiXCR, with one record for every CDR3 protein. This sample has roughly 1.5 million distinct CDR3 sequences; around 40% occur once, and the top ten carry around 4%. The sequence derives from a woman aged 18-29 years in good health. Sequenced input: blood. The chain has TRBV2 and TRBJ1-5; TRBD1 matches at 7 bases. In nucleotides, the CDR3 is TGTGCCAGCAGTGAAATTGGTAAACAGGGGACAAGCAATCAGCCCCAGCATTTT. It encodes CASSEIGKQGTSNQPQHF.